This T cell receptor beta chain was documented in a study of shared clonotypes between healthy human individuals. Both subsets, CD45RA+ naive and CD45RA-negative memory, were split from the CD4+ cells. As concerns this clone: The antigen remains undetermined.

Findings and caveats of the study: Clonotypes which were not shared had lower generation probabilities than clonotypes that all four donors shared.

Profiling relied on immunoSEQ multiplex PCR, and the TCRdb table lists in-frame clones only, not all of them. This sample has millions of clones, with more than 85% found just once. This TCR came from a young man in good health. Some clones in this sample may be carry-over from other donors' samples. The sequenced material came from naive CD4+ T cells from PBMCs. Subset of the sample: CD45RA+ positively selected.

Here the CDR3 DNA reads TGTGCCAACCGACAGGGGTTGATGGAGACCCAGTACTTC. Translated: CANRQGLMETQYF. The chain links TRBV2 to TRBJ2-5; 8 bases agree with TRBD1. The germline V gene has CDR1 SNHLY and CDR2 FYNNEI. J lost 5 bases, V lost 10 bases, and 9 bases had no gene match. This CDR3 spans 13 amino acids.